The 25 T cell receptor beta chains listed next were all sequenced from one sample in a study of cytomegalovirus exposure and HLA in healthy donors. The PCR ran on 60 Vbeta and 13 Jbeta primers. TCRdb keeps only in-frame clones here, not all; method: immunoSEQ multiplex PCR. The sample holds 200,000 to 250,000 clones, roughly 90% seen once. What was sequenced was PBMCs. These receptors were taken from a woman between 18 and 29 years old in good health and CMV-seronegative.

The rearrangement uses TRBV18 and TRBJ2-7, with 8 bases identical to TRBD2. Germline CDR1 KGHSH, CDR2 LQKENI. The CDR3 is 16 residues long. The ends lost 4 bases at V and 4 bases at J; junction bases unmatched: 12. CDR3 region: CASSLYVSSGSYEQYF. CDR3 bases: TGTGCCAGCTCACTCTACGTTTCGAGCGGGAGTTACGAGCAGTACTTC.

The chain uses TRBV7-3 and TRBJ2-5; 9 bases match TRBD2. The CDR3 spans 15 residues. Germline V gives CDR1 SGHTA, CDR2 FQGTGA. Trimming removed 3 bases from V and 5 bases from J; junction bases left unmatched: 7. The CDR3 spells CASSFFAGGPETQYF. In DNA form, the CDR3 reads TGTGCCAGCAGCTTCTTTGCGGGAGGGCCGGAGACCCAGTACTTC.

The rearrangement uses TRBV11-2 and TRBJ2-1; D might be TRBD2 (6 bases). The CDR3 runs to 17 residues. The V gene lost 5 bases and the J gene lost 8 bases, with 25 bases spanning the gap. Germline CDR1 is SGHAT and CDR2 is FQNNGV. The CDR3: CASSPVSFRGNFDEQFF. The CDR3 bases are TGTGCCAGCAGCCCCGTTTCATTCCGGGGGAATTTCGATGAGCAGTTCTTC.

The chain's CDR3 is CASREGLAGEDEQFF. The CDR3 region has the DNA TGTGCCAGCAGGGAGGGTCTAGCGGGGGAGGATGAGCAGTTCTTC. The chain joins TRBV9 to TRBJ2-1; 10 bases fit TRBD2. The CDR3 totals 15 residues. Looked up from germline, CDR1 is SGDLS and CDR2 is YYNGEE. Losses at the gene ends were 5 bases for V and 8 bases for J; bases not matched to a gene: 10.

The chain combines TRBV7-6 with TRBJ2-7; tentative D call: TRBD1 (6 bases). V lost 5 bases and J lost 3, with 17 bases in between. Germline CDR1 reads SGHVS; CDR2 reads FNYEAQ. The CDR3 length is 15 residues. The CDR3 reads CASSETLDSNYEQYF. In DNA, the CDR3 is TGTGCCAGCAGCGAAACCTTGGACAGTAACTACGAGCAGTACTTC.

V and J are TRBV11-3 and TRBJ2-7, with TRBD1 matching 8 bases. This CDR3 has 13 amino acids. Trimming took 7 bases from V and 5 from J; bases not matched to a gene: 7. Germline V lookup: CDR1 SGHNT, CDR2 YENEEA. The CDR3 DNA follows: TGTGCCAGCACCAGGGGGCAACGGGACGAGCAGTACTTC. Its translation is CASTRGQRDEQYF.

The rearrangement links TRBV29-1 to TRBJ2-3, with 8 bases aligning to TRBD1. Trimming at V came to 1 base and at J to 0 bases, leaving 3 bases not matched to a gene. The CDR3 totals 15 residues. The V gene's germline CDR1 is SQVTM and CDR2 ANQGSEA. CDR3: CSVEGDRTSTDTQYF. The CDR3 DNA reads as TGCAGCGTTGAAGGGGACAGGACTAGCACAGATACGCAGTATTTT.

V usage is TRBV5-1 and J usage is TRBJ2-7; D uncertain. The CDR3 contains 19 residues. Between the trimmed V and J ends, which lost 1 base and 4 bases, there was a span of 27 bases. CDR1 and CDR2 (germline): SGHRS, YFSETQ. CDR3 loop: CASSLTSKTFDSRVYEQYF. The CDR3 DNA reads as TGCGCCAGCAGCTTGACATCGAAAACCTTCGACTCACGAGTATACGAGCAGTACTTC.

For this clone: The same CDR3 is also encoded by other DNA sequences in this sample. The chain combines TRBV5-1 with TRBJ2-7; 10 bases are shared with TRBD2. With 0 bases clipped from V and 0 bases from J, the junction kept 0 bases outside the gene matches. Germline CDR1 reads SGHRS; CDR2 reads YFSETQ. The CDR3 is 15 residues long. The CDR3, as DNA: TGCGCCAGCAGCTTGGTAGCGGGAGGCTCCTACGAGCAGTACTTC. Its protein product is CASSLVAGGSYEQYF.

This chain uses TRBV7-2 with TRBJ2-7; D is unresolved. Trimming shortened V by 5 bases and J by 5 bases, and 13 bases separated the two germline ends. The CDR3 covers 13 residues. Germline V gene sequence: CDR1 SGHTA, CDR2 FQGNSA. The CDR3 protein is CASSLSSFDEQYF. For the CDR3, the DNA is TGTGCCAGCAGCCTCTCAAGCTTCGACGAGCAGTACTTC. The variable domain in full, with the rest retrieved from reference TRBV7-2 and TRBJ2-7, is GAGVSQSPSNKVTEKGKDVELRCDPISGHTALYWYRQSLGQGLEFLIYFQGNSAPDKSGLPSDRFSAERTGGSVSTLTIQRTQQEDSAVYLCASSLSSFDEQYFGPGTRLTVT.

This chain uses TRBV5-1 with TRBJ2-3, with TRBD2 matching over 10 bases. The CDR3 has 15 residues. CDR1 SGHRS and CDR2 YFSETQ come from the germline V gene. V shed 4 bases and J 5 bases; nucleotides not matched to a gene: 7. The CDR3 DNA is TGCGCCAGCAGCCATCTAGCGGGAGAGGGAGATACGCAGTATTTT. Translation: CASSHLAGEGDTQYF.

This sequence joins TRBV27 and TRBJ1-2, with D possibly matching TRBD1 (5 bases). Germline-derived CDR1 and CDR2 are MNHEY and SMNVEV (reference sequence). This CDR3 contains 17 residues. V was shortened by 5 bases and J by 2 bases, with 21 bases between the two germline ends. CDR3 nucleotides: TGTGCCAGCAGTCCATCCACTGGACAATTTCTGAACTATGGCTACACCTTC. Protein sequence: CASSPSTGQFLNYGYTF.

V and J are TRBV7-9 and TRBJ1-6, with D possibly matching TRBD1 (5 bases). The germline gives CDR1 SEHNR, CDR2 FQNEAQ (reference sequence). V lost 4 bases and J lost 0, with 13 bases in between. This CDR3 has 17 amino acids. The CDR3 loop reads CASSSTGLSSYNSPLHF. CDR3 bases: TGTGCCAGCAGCTCAACAGGATTAAGCTCCTATAATTCACCCCTCCACTTT.

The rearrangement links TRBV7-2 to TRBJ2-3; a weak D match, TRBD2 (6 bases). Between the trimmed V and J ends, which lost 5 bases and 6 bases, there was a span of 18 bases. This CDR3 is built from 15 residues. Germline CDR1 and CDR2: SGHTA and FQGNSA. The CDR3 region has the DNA TGTGCCAGCAGCCCTGGGGGGTCCTTCTCGGATACGCAGTATTTT. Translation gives CASSPGGSFSDTQYF.

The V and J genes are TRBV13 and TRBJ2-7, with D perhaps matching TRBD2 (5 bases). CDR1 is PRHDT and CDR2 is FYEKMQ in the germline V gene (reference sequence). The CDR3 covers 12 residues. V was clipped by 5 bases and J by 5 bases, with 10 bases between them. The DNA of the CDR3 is TGTGCCAGCAGCATCACTAGGAACGAGCAGTACTTC. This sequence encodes CASSITRNEQYF.

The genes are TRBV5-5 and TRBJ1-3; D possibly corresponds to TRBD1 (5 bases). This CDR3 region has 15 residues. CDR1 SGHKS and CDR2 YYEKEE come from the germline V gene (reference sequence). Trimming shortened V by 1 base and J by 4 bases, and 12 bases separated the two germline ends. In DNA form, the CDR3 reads TGTGCCAGCAGCTTGCCAGGGAATGAGGGAAACACCATATATTTT. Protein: CASSLPGNEGNTIYF.

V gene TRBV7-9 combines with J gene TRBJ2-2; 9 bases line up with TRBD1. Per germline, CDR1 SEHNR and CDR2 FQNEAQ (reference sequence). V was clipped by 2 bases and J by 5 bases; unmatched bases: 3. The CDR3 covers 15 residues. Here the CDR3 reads CASSLIGQGTGELFF. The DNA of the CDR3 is TGTGCCAGCAGCTTAATAGGACAGGGGACCGGGGAGCTGTTTTTT.

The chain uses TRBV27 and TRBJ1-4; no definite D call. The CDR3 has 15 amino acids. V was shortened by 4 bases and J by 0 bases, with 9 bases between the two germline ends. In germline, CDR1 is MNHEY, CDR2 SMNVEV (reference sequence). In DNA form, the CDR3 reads TGTGCCAGCAGTTCTAGGCCGTCAACTAATGAAAAACTGTTTTTT. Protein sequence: CASSSRPSTNEKLFF. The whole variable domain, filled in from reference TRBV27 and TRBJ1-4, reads EAQVTQNPRYLITVTGKKLTVTCSQNMNHEYMSWYRQDPGLGLRQIYYSMNVEVTDKGDVPEGYKVSRKEKRNFPLILESPSPNQTSLYFCASSSRPSTNEKLFFGSGTQLSVL.

For the CDR3, the DNA is TGTGCCAGCAGCTTTGTAGCGGACTACGGCTACGAGCAGTACTTC. Translating it yields CASSFVADYGYEQYF. The V call is TRBV11-2, the J call TRBJ2-7, with a weak D call TRBD2 (6 bases). CDR1 and CDR2 (germline): SGHAT, FQNNGV. Trimming left V 3 bases short and J 3 bases short, with 15 bases between. This CDR3 has 15 amino acids. Combining the CDR3 with reference TRBV11-2 and TRBJ2-7 gives the whole variable domain EAGVAQSPRYKIIEKRQSVAFWCNPISGHATLYWYQQILGQGPKLLIQFQNNGVVDDSQLPKDRFSAERLKGVDSTLKIQPAKLEDSAVYLCASSFVADYGYEQYFGPGTRLTVT.

CDR3 bases: TGTGCCAGCAGCTTAGGGGGACACTACGAGCAGTACTTC. This gives the protein CASSLGGHYEQYF. The chain links TRBV5-5 to TRBJ2-7, with a possible D match to TRBD1 (6 bases). The CDR3 spans 13 residues. V was cut by 2 bases and J by 3 bases, with 9 bases left in between. Germline CDR1 is SGHKS and CDR2 is YYEKEE (reference sequence).

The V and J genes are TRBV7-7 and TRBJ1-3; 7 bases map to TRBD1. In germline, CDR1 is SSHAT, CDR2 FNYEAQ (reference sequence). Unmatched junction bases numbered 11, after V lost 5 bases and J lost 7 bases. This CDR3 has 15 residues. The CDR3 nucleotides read TGTGCCAGCAGCGATCTGACAGGGAAGTCGAACACCATATATTTT. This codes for CASSDLTGKSNTIYF.

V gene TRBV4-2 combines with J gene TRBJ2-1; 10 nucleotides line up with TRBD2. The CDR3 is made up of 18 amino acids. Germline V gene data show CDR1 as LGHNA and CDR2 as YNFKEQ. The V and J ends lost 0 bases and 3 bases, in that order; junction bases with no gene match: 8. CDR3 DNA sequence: TGTGCCAGCAGCCAAGATAGCGGGGGGCCGACTGTCTACAATGAGCAGTTCTTC. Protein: CASSQDSGGPTVYNEQFF.

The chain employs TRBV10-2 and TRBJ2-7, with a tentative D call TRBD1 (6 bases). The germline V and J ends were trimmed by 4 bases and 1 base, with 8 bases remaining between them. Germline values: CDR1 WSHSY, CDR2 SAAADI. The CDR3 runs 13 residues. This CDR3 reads CASSGQVSYEQYF. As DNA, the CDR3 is TGCGCCAGCAGTGGACAGGTGTCCTACGAGCAGTACTTC.

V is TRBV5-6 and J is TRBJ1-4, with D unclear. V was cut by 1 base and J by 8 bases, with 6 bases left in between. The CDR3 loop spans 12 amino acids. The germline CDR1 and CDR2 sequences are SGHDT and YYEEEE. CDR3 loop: CASSLRGEKLFF. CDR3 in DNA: TGTGCCAGCAGCTTGCGGGGAGAAAAACTGTTTTTT.

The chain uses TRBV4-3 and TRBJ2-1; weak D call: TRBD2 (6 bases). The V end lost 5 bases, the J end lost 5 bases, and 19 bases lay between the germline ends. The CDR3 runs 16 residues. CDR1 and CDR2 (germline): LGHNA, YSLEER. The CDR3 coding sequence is TGCGCCAGCAGCAGGAGCGCGGGACGGGACGACAATGAGCAGTTCTTC. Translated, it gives CASSRSAGRDDNEQFF.